Below, one TCR beta chain is given with its context. Its antigen is unidentified. Trimming cost V 0 bases and J 13 bases, with 15 bases left between them. The length of the CDR3 is 13 residues. From germline, CDR1 is LGHNA and CDR2 YNFKEQ. PCR primers comprised 60 Vbeta and 13 Jbeta primers. Assay used: immunoSEQ multiplex PCR; TCRdb lists only in-frame clones, some missing. The sample lists roughly 200,000 clones, over 65% occurring once. This entry comes from a study of cytomegalovirus exposure and HLA in healthy donors. Notes on the study in general: HLA-A and HLA-B allele assignments for most subjects were reportedly predicted accurately using TCR beta sequences. Follow-up analysis found HLA locus-dependent TCR association rates, highest for DRB1 and lowest for HLA-C. Earlier analysis found most TCR beta V segments productive about 87% or about 30% of the time.

The clonotype comes from a woman aged 25 to 39 in good health and CMV-seronegative. Sequencing was carried out using PBMCs. This chain joins TRBV4-2 and TRBJ2-5; TRBD1 might be the D (6 bases). CDR3 in amino acids: CASSQDLGASRYF. The CDR3 region has the DNA TGTGCCAGCAGCCAAGATTTGGGGGCAAGCCGGTACTTC.